This record looks at one T cell receptor beta chain sequence and its context. Its antigen is unknown. PCR employed 60 Vbeta and 13 Jbeta primers. The repertoire was sequenced with immunoSEQ multiplex PCR; TCRdb's copy has only in-frame clones and lacks some. The data hold tens of thousands of clones, with roughly 89% observed a single time. This CDR3 comprises 16 residues. With 4 bases clipped from V and 0 bases from J, the junction kept 4 bases outside the gene matches. CDR1 is LGHNA and CDR2 is YSLEER in the germline V gene. The entry originates in a study of cytomegalovirus exposure and HLA in healthy donors. Overall study findings and caveats: Later analysis demonstrated an association between a missense DCLRE1C variant and TCR beta V- and J-gene trimming.

The clonotype comes from a woman between 40 and 55 years old in good health and CMV-seropositive. The sample consisted of PBMCs. The V gene is TRBV4-3, the J gene TRBJ1-4, with 8 positions matching TRBD1. This chain's CDR3 is CASSPDRATTNEKLFF. As DNA, the CDR3 is TGCGCCAGCAGCCCGGACAGGGCAACAACTAATGAAAAACTGTTTTTT.